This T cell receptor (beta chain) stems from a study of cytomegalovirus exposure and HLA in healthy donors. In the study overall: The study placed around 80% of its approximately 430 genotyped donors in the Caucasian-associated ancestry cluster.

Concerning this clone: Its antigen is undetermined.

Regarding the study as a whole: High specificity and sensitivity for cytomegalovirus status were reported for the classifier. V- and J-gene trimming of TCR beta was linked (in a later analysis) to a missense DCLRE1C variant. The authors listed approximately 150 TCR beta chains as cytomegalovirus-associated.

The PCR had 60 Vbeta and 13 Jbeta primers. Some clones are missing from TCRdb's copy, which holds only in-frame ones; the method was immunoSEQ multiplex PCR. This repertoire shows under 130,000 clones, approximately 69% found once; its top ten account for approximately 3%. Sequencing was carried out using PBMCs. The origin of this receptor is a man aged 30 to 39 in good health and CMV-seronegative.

CDR3 region: CATSRVGQTYNEQFF. CDR3 nucleotide sequence: TGTGCCACCAGCAGAGTTGGACAGACCTACAATGAGCAGTTCTTC. The chain couples TRBV15 to TRBJ2-1; D is perhaps TRBD1 (6 bases). The germline V gene encodes CDR1 LNHNV and CDR2 YYDKDF (reference sequence). This CDR3 comprises 15 residues. V shed 1 base and J shed 2 bases, with 9 bases lying between them.